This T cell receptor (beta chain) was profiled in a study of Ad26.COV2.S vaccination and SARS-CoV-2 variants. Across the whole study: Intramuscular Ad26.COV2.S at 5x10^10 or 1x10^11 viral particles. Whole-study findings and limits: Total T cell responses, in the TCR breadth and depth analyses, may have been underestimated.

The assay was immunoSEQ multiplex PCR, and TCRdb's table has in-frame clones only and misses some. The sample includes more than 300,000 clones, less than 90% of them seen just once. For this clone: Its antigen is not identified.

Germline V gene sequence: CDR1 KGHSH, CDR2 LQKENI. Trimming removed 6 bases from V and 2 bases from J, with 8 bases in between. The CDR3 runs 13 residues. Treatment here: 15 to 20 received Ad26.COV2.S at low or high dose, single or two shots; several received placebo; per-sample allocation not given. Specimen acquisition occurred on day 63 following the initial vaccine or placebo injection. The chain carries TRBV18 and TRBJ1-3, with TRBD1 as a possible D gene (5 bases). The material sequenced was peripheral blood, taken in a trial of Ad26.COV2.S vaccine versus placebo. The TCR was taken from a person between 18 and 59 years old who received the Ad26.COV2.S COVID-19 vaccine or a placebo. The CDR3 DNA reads TGTGCCAGCTCTCCCAGGGCTGGAAACACCATATATTTT. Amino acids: CASSPRAGNTIYF.